These T cell receptor beta chains were read from a single sample in a study of patients and donors after allogeneic stem cell transplantation. TCRdb reprocessed the RT-PCR reads via MiXCR and lists one record per CDR3 protein. The repertoire holds some 11,000 distinct CDR3 sequences, with under 30% as singletons. Sequencing was done on a sample of blood, either unsorted or a sorted T cell fraction (not recorded which). These TCRs come from a human donor who was either an allogeneic HSCT recipient or a stem cell or donor lymphocyte infusion donor (not recorded which). It is not recorded whose cells these are; they may come from a transplant donor. The CDR3 runs from the conserved cysteine through the conserved F or W. D genes are given only for firm matches. For some rows the clone size is stated as once, few or many, or as a class when expanded; others skip it.

clone size: few; J gene: TRBJ1-1; D gene: TRBD1; V gene: TRBV10-3; CDR3 protein: CAITGTGGIAEAFF; CDR3 DNA: TGTGCCATCACCGGGACAGGGGGCATCGCTGAAGCTTTCTTT
clone size: many; J gene: TRBJ1-2; D gene: -; V gene: TRBV11-2; CDR3 protein: CASSFGQFYGYTF; CDR3 DNA: TGTGCCAGCAGCTTCGGACAGTTCTATGGCTACACCTTC
clone size: -; J gene: TRBJ2-5; D gene: -; V gene: TRBV29-1; CDR3 protein: CSVEWRVKGETQYF; CDR3 DNA: TGCAGCGTTGAGTGGAGGGTGAAAGGGGAGACCCAGTACTTC
clone size: many; J gene: TRBJ1-3; D gene: -; V gene: TRBV3-1; CDR3 protein: CASSATGISGNTIYF; CDR3 DNA: TGTGCCAGCAGCGCTACAGGGATCTCTGGAAACACCATATATTTT
clone size: many; J gene: TRBJ1-5; D gene: TRBD1; V gene: TRBV29-1; CDR3 protein: CSVLGTGNQPQHF; CDR3 DNA: TGCAGCGTCCTCGGGACAGGGAATCAGCCCCAGCATTTT
clone size: -; J gene: TRBJ2-1; D gene: -; V gene: TRBV6-2/TRBV6-3; CDR3 protein: CASSRDFHNEQFF; CDR3 DNA: TGTGCCAGCAGTCGGGACTTCCACAATGAGCAGTTCTTC
clone size: -; J gene: TRBJ2-7; D gene: -; V gene: TRBV20-1; CDR3 protein: CSARGAGKYEQYF; CDR3 DNA: TGCAGTGCTAGAGGGGCGGGCAAGTACGAGCAGTACTTC
clone size: many; J gene: TRBJ2-1; D gene: TRBD2; V gene: TRBV10-3; CDR3 protein: CATMRSGGGNEQFF; CDR3 DNA: TGTGCCACTATGAGAAGCGGGGGCGGGAATGAGCAGTTCTTC
clone size: few; J gene: TRBJ2-5; D gene: -; V gene: TRBV7-5; CDR3 protein: CISVPEAYGTGETQYF; CDR3 DNA: -
clone size: -; J gene: TRBJ1-1; D gene: -; V gene: TRBV14; CDR3 protein: CASSQGVRQTAFF; CDR3 DNA: TGTGCCAGCAGCCAGGGGGTTAGACAGACAGCTTTCTTT
clone size: -; J gene: TRBJ2-6; D gene: -; V gene: TRBV15; CDR3 protein: CATSRRYRSSGANVLTF; CDR3 DNA: TGTGCCACCAGCAGAAGGTACAGGTCCTCTGGGGCCAACGTCCTGACTTTC
clone size: -; J gene: TRBJ1-6; D gene: TRBD1; V gene: TRBV27; CDR3 protein: CASSTEYRGRRLNSPLHF; CDR3 DNA: TGTGCCAGCAGTACCGAGTACAGGGGAAGGAGGCTTAATTCACCCCTCCACTTT
clone size: -; J gene: TRBJ2-1; D gene: TRBD2; V gene: TRBV3-1; CDR3 protein: CASSPAGLAGRNEQFF; CDR3 DNA: TGTGCCAGCAGCCCCGCCGGACTAGCGGGAAGGAATGAGCAGTTCTTC
clone size: many; J gene: TRBJ1-5; D gene: -; V gene: TRBV5-1; CDR3 protein: CASSPEPGPNQPQHF; CDR3 DNA: TGCGCCAGCAGCCCGGAACCAGGCCCGAATCAGCCCCAGCATTTT
clone size: -; J gene: TRBJ1-6; D gene: -; V gene: TRBV28; CDR3 protein: CASSFSYRKSSPLHF; CDR3 DNA: TGTGCCAGCAGTTTCTCCTACAGGAAATCTTCACCCCTCCACTTT
clone size: -; J gene: TRBJ2-1; D gene: TRBD2; V gene: TRBV20-1; CDR3 protein: CSARPLAGGNYNEQFF; CDR3 DNA: TGCAGTGCCCGGCCTCTAGCGGGAGGGAACTACAATGAGCAGTTCTTC
clone size: once; J gene: TRBJ1-4; D gene: -; V gene: TRBV4-3; CDR3 protein: CASSFRRAPATNEKLFF; CDR3 DNA: TGCGCCAGCAGCTTCCGCCGGGCCCCTGCAACTAATGAAAAACTGTTTTTT
clone size: -; J gene: TRBJ1-4; D gene: -; V gene: TRBV7-9; CDR3 protein: CASNKGRDGEKLFF; CDR3 DNA: TGTGCCAGCAACAAAGGCAGGGATGGCGAAAAACTGTTTTTT
clone size: -; J gene: TRBJ1-5; D gene: -; V gene: TRBV12-3/TRBV12-4; CDR3 protein: CASSLSAWGTSNQPQHF; CDR3 DNA: TGTGCCAGCAGTCTTTCCGCCTGGGGGACTAGCAATCAGCCCCAGCATTTT
clone size: -; J gene: TRBJ2-3; D gene: TRBD1; V gene: TRBV7-2; CDR3 protein: CASSLGTGVTDTQYF; CDR3 DNA: TGTGCCAGCAGCCTTGGGACAGGGGTCACAGATACGCAGTATTTT
clone size: many; J gene: TRBJ2-5; D gene: -; V gene: TRBV11-3; CDR3 protein: CASSGNGPQYF; CDR3 DNA: TGTGCCAGCAGCGGGAATGGACCCCAGTACTTC
clone size: few; J gene: TRBJ1-2; D gene: TRBD1; V gene: TRBV4-2; CDR3 protein: CASSRGTEDGYTF; CDR3 DNA: TGTGCCAGCAGCCGAGGGACAGAGGATGGCTACACCTTC
clone size: once; J gene: TRBJ2-1; D gene: -; V gene: TRBV5-1; CDR3 protein: CASSPWGLLEQFF; CDR3 DNA: TGCGCCAGCAGCCCGTGGGGGCTCCTGGAGCAGTTCTTC
clone size: -; J gene: TRBJ1-5; D gene: -; V gene: TRBV27; CDR3 protein: CASSFGGSNQPQHF; CDR3 DNA: TGTGCCAGCAGTTTCGGCGGTAGCAATCAGCCCCAGCATTTT
clone size: few; J gene: TRBJ2-7; D gene: TRBD2; V gene: TRBV5-4; CDR3 protein: CASSPGLAAYEQYF; CDR3 DNA: TGTGCCAGCAGCCCGGGACTAGCGGCCTACGAGCAGTACTTC
clone size: -; J gene: TRBJ1-1; D gene: -; V gene: TRBV5-5; CDR3 protein: CASSLGGITAGTEAFF; CDR3 DNA: TGTGCCAGCAGCTTGGGGGGGATAACAGCGGGCACTGAAGCTTTCTTT
clone size: few; J gene: TRBJ1-1; D gene: -; V gene: TRBV7-9; CDR3 protein: CASSLLRTEAFF; CDR3 DNA: TGTGCCAGCAGTCTATTGAGGACTGAAGCTTTCTTT
clone size: few; J gene: TRBJ1-2; D gene: -; V gene: TRBV5-1; CDR3 protein: CASSPGTLSYGYTF; CDR3 DNA: TGCGCCAGCAGCCCCGGGACACTCAGCTATGGCTACACCTTC